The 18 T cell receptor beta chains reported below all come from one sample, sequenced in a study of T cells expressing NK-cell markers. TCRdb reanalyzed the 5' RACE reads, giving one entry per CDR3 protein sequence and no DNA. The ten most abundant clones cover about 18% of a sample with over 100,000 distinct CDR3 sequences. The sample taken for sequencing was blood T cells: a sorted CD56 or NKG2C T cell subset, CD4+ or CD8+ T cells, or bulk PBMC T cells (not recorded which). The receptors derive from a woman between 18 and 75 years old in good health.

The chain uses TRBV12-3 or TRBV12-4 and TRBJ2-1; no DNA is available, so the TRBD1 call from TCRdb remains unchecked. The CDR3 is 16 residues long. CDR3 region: CASRENRVNPYNEQFF.

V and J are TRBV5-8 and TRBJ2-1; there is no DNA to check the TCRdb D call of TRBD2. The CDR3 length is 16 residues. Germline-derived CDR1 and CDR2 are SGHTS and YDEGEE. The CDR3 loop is CASSLARGPRFNEQFF.

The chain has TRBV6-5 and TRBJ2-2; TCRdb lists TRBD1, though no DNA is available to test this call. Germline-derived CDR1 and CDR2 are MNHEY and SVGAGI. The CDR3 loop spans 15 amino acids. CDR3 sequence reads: CASSYSTLRDGELFF.

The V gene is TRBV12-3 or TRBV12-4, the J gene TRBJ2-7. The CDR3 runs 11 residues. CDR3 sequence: CASSSEYEQYF.

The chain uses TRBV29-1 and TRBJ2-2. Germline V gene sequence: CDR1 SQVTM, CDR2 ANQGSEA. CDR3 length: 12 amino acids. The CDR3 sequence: CSARDGTGELFF.

CDR3 amino acids: CASSADSSYEQYF. The rearrangement uses TRBV5-1 and TRBJ2-7. Germline CDR1 reads SGHRS; CDR2 reads YFSETQ. The CDR3 is made up of 13 amino acids.

The CDR3 loop reads CSEIGPASGNTIYF. The rearrangement joins TRBV29-1 to TRBJ1-3. From germline, CDR1 is SQVTM and CDR2 ANQGSEA. There are 14 residues in the CDR3.

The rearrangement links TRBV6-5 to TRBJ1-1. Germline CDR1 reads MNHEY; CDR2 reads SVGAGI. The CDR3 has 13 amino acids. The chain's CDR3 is CASSYFRSTEAFF.

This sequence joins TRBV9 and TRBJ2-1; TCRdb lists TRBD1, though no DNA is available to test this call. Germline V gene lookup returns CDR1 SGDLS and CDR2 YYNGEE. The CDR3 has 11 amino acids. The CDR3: CASKGDNEQFF.

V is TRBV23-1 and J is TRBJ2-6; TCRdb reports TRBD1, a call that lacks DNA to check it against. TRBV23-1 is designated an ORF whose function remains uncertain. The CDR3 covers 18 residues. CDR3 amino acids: CASSQWGWSGTGANVLTF.

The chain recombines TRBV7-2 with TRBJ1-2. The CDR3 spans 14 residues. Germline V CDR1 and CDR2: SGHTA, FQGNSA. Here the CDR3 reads CASSGGGSNYGYTF.

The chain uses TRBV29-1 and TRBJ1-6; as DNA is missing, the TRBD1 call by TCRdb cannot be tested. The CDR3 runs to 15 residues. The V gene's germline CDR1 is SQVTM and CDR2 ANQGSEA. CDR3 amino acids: CSVRTGGPYNSPLHF.

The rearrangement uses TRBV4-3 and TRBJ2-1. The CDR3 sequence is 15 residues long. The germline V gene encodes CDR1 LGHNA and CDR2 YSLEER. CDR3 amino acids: CASSPGGGLYNEQFF.

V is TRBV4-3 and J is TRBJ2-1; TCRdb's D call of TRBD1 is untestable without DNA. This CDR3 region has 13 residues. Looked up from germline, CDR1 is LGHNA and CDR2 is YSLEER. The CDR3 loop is CASSFRGSVEQFF.

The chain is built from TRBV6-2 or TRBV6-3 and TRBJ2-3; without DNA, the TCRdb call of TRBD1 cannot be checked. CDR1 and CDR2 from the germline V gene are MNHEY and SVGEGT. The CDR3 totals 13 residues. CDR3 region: CASSYPPGDTQYF.

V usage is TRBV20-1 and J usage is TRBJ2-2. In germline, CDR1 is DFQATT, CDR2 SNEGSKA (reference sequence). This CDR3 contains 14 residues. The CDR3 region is CSAYDGRNTGELFF.

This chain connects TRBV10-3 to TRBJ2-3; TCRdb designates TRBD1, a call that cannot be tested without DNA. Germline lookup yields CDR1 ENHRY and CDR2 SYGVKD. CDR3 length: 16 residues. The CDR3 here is CAISGTGRGGADTQYF.

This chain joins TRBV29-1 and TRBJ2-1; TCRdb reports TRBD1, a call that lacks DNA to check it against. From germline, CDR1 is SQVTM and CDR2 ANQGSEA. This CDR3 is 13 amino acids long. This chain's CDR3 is CSVDGQGAYEQFF.